The present TCR beta chain was sequenced within a study of blood T cell repertoires in COVID-19. Study-level information: Whether acute or convalescent, the COVID-19 samples came from the United States, Italy and Spain. T cells, B-cell-depleted T cells, or PBMCs supplied cDNA or gDNA.

Original data processing: It was from reference gene primer amplification that nucleated cell counts were estimated. Libraries were prepared by immunoSEQ multiplex PCR; TCRdb keeps only in-frame clonotypes and omits some of them. The V and J calls and the clone size are those of that table, but D and trimming were determined from the DNA. The table includes 110,000 or so clones, 70% to 90% detected once. The germline V gene encodes CDR1 SEHNR and CDR2 FQNEAQ (reference sequence). This CDR3 region has 19 residues. Trimming shortened V by 5 bases and J by 8 bases, and 31 bases separated the two germline ends.

The clonotype comes from a woman aged 70-85 years who had recovered from COVID-19. What was sequenced was peripheral blood. The rearrangement joins TRBV7-9 to TRBJ2-1, with D tentatively TRBD2 (6 bases). The DNA of the CDR3 is TGTGCCAGCAGCCAGCTTCCAGGGACTTCCCGTCCCCGAGCCCATGAGCAGTTCTTC. Protein product: CASSQLPGTSRPRAHEQFF.